This T cell receptor (beta chain) was sequenced during a study of blood T cells in healthy people across ages. CDR3 length equals 18 residues. V gave up 0 bases and J gave up 3 bases, with 21 bases separating them. The V gene's germline CDR1 is MGHRA and CDR2 YSYEKL. Donors were systemically healthy Caucasian individuals from Russia aged 6 to 90 years. Note on this clonotype: Its antigen is not identified.

Findings and caveats of the study: Naive CD4+ cells and diversity were both higher in long-lived donors than in aged donors.

PCR was performed a second time for roughly 6 to 12 cycles using a sample-barcoded 5' primer and a J-beta primer mix. A tag from a template-switch adaptor with 12 random nucleotides marked each cDNA molecule. Samples each returned at least 3 million CDR3-containing paired-end reads. Each CDR3 protein gets one entry after TCRdb re-called the 5' RACE reads with MiXCR. There are approximately 690,000 distinct CDR3 sequences in the sample; roughly two fifths occur only once, and 30% lies in the top ten. The V gene is TRBV4-1, the J gene TRBJ2-7, with no clear D. The receptor comes from a man older than 75 in good health. The sequencing input was blood. Written as DNA, the CDR3 is TGCGCCAGCAGCCAAGATCGGCCCTCCTGGGATGTGAGCTACGAGCAGTACTTC. This encodes CASSQDRPSWDVSYEQYF.